What follows describes a single T cell receptor beta chain. Its antigen is not identified. TCRdb reprocessed the multiplex PCR reads with MiXCR, giving one entry per CDR3 protein. The sample has under 350,000 distinct CDR3 sequences, around 30% seen once. Samples came from axillary lymph nodes draining the breast cancer. The data belong to a study of breast tumors, draining lymph nodes, adjacent tissues. Notes on the study in general: That most tumor T cells come from lymph nodes remained unproven.

There are 15 residues in the CDR3. The germline gives CDR1 MNHNS, CDR2 SASEGT. V lost 4 bases to trimming and J lost 5 bases, with 15 bases between them. Sequencing used axillary lymph node tissue. The TCR comes from a female donor with breast cancer. Some clones in this sample may be carry-over from other donors' samples. The chain has TRBV6-1 and TRBJ1-5; D remains unclear. In DNA, the CDR3 is TGTGCCAGCAGTGTTCTATGGGGTTGCGATCAGCCCCAGCATTTT. Its protein is CASSVLWGCDQPQHF.